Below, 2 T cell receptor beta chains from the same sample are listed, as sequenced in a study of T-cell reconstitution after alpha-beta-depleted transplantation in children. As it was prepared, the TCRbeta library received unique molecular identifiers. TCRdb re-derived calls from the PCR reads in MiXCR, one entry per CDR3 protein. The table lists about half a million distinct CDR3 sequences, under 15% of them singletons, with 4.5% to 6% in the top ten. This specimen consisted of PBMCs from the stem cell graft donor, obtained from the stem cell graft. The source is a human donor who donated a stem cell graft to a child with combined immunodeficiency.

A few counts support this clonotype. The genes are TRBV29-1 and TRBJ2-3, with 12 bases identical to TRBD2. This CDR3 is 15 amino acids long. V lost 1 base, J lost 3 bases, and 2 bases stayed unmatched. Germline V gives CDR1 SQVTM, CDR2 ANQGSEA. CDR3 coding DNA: TGCAGCGTTGAAGCTAGCGGGAGGGAGACAGATACGCAGTATTTT. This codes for CSVEASGRETDTQYF.

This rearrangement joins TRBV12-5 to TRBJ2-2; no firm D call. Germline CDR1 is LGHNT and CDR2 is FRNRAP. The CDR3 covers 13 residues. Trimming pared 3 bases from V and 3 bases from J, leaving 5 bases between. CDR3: CASGLRDTGELFF. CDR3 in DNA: TGTGCTAGTGGTTTAAGGGACACCGGGGAGCTGTTTTTT.